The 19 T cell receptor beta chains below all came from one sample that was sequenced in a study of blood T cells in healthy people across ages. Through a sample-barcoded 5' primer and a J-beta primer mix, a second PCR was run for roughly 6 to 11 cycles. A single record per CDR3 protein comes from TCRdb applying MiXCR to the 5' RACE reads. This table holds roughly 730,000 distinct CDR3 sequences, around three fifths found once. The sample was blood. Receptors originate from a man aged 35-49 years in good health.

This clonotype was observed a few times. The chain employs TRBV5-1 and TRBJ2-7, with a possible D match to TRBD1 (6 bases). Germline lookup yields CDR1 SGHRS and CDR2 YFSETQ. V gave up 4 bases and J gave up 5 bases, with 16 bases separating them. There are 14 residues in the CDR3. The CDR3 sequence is CASSPQGQGDEQYF. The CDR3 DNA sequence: TGCGCCAGCAGCCCTCAGGGGCAGGGAGACGAGCAGTACTTC.

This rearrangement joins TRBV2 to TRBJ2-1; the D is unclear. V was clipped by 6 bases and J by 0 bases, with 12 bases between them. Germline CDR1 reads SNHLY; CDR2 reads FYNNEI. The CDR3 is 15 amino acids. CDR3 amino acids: CASRLDGSSYNEQFF. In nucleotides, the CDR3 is TGTGCCAGCAGATTGGACGGCAGCTCCTACAATGAGCAGTTCTTC.

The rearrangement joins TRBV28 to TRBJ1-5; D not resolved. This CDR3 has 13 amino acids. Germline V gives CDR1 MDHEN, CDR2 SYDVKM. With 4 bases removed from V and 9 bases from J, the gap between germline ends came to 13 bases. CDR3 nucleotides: TGTGCCAGCAGTTCGGCCGGCCCATGGCCCCAGCATTTT. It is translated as CASSSAGPWPQHF. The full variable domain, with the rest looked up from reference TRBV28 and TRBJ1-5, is DVKVTQSSRYLVKRTGEKVFLECVQDMDHENMFWYRQDPGLGLRLIYFSYDVKMKEKGDIPEGYSVSREKKERFSLILESASTNQTSMYLCASSSAGPWPQHFGDGTRLSIL.

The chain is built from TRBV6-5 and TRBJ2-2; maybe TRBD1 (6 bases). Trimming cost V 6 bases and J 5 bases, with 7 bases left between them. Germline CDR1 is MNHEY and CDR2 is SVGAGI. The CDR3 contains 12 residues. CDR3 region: CASRQGTGELFF. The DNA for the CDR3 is TGTGCCAGCAGGCAGGGGACCGGGGAGCTGTTTTTT.

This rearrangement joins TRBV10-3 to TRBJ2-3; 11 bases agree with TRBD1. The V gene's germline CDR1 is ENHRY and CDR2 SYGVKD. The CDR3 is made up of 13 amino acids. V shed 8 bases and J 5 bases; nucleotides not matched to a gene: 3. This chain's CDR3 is CAIGDRGGDTQYF. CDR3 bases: TGTGCCATCGGGGACAGGGGGGGAGATACGCAGTATTTT.

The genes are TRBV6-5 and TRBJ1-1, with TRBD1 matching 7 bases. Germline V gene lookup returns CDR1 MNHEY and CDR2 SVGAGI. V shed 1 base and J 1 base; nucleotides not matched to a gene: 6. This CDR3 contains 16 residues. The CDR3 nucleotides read TGTGCCAGCAGTTACTGGGCAGGGGGGAAGAACACTGAAGCTTTCTTT. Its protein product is CASSYWAGGKNTEAFF.

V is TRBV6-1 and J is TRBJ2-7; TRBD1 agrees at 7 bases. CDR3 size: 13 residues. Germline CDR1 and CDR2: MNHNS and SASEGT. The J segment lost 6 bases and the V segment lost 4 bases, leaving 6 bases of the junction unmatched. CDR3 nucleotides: TGTGCCAGCAGTGTCACCGGGACAGCCGAGCAGTACTTC. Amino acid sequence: CASSVTGTAEQYF.

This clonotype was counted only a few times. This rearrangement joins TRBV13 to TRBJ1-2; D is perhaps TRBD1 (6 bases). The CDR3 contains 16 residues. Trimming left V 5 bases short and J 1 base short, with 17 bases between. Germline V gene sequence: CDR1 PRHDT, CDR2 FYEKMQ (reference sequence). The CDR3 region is CASSPGLTGINYGYTF. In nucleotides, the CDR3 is TGTGCCAGCAGCCCAGGATTGACAGGCATTAACTATGGCTACACCTTC.

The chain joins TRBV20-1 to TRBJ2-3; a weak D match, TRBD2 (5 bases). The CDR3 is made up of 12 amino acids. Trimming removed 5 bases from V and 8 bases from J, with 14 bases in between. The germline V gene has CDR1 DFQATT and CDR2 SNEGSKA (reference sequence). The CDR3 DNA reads TGCAGTGCTCGGGGTCGTCCCGTTACGCAGTATTTT. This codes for CSARGRPVTQYF.

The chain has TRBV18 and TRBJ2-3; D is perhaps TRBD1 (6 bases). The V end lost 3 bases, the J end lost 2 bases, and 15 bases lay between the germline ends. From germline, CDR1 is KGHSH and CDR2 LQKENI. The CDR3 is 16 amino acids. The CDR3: CASSPMGTTSTDTQYF. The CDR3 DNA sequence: TGTGCCAGCTCACCTATGGGGACAACCTCCACAGATACGCAGTATTTT.

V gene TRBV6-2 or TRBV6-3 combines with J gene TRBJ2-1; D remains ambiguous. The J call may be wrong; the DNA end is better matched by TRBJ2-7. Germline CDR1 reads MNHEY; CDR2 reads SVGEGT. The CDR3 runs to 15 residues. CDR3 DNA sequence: TGTGCCAGCAGTTACGGGGTACCGAGGTACAATGAGCAGTACTTC. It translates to CASSYGVPRYNEQYF.

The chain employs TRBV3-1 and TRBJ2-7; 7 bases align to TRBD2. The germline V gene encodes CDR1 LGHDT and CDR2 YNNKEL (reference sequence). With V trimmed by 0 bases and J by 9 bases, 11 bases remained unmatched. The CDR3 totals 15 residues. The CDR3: CASSQDAGADLRQYF. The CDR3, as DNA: TGTGCCAGCAGCCAAGATGCGGGAGCAGATTTAAGGCAGTACTTC.

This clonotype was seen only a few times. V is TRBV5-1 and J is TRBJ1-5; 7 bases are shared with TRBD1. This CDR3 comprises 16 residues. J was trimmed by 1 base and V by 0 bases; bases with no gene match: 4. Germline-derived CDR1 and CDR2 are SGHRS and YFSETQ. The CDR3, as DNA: TGCGCCAGCAGCTTGGGGGCAGGGGGGAGCAATCAGCCCCAGCATTTT. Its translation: CASSLGAGGSNQPQHF.

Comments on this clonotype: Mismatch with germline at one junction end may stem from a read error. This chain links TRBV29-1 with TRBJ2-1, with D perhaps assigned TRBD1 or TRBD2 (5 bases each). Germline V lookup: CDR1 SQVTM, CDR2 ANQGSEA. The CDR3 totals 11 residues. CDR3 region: CGVEGRDEQFF. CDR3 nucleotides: TGCGGCGTAGAGGGGAGAGATGAGCAGTTCTTC.

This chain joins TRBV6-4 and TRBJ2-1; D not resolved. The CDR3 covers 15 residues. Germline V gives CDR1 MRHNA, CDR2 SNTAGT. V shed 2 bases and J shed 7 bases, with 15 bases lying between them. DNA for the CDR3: TGTGCCAGCAGTGACGACGCTCTAGGGATGAATGAGCAGTTCTTC. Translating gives CASSDDALGMNEQFF.

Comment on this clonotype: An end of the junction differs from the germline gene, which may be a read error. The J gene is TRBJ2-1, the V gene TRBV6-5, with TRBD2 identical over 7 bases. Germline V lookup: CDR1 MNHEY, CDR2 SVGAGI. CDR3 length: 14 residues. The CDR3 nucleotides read TGTGCCAGCAGTTACGGGGGAGGGTACAGTGAGCAGTTCTTC. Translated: CASSYGGGYSEQFF.

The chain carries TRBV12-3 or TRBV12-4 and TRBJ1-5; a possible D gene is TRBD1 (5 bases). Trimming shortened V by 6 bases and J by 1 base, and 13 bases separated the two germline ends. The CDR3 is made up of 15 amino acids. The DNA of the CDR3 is TGTGCCAGCAGCTTTAGAGGGGTGAGCAATCAGCCCCAGCATTTT. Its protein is CASSFRGVSNQPQHF.

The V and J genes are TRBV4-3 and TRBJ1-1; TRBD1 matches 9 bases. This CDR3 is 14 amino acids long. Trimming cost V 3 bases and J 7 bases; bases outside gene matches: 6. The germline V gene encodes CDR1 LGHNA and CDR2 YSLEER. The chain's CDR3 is CASSQGDRESEAFF. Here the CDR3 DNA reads TGCGCCAGCAGCCAGGGGGACAGGGAGAGTGAAGCTTTCTTT.

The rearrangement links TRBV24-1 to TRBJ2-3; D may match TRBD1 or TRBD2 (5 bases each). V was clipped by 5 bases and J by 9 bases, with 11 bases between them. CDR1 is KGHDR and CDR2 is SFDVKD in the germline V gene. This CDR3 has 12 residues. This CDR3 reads CATSAMGVTQYF. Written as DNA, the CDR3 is TGTGCCACCAGTGCTATGGGGGTCACGCAGTATTTT.